Below, 9 T cell receptor beta chains from the same sample are listed, as sequenced in a study of prognosis after radiotherapy for stage I lung cancer. Using two-round multiplex PCR, the authors amplified TCR beta CDR3 from genomic DNA. First-round PCR, the initial amplification, used primers specific to each TRBV and TRBJ gene. TCRdb re-called the multiplex PCR reads with MiXCR, one entry per CDR3 protein. The sample includes about 35,000 distinct CDR3 sequences, around 30% seen only once; the top ten take roughly 29%. Material: PBMCs, obtained before or after stereotactic body radiation therapy (not recorded which). These receptors were collected from a donor at least 50 years old with non-small cell lung cancer.

The sample holds many counts of this clonotype. The chain is built from TRBV6-5 and TRBJ1-3; a weak D match, TRBD1 (5 bases). The V end lost 2 bases, the J end lost 0 bases, and 11 bases lay between the germline ends. The CDR3 length is 16 residues. Germline loops: CDR1 MNHEY, CDR2 SVGAGI. CDR3 coding DNA: TGTGCCAGCAGTTACGGGGCATTGACCTCTGGAAACACCATATATTTT. This gives the protein CASSYGALTSGNTIYF.

This clonotype was seen ten or more times. J is TRBJ2-3 and V is TRBV20-1; 7 bases align to TRBD1. From germline, CDR1 is DFQATT and CDR2 SNEGSKA (reference sequence). The CDR3 runs 15 residues. The V gene end was trimmed by 2 bases and the J gene end by 2 bases; junction bases not matched to a gene: 7. CDR3 in amino acids: CSARRPGQLTDTQYF. The CDR3 coding sequence is TGCAGTGCTAGAAGACCGGGACAGCTCACAGATACGCAGTATTTT.

The chain couples TRBV27 to TRBJ1-6; a possible D gene is TRBD1 (5 bases). The CDR3 extends over 20 amino acids. The germline CDR1 and CDR2 sequences are MNHEY and SMNVEV (reference sequence). The V gene lost 5 bases and the J gene lost 4 bases, with 27 bases spanning the gap. CDR3 DNA sequence: TGTGCCAGCAGTCCGGGGCCGGGCCCATCCGCGAGGACATATAATTCACCCCTCCACTTT. This encodes CASSPGPGPSARTYNSPLHF.

Turning to this clonotype: Given a much more abundant clone one base away, this may be a read error. The V call is TRBV5-5, the J call TRBJ2-5; D unclear. From germline, CDR1 is SGHKS and CDR2 YYEKEE (reference sequence). The CDR3 contains 16 residues. V was cut by 4 bases and J by 2 bases, with 18 bases left in between. The CDR3: CASSLEHLYGQETQYF. The CDR3 DNA follows: TGTGCCAGCAGCCTAGAACACCTCTATGGGCAAGAGACCCAGTACTTC.

This clonotype has a count of ten or more. The chain employs TRBV19 and TRBJ2-7; 7 bases fit TRBD2. The germline CDR1 and CDR2 sequences are LNHDA and SQIVND (reference sequence). The CDR3 is 14 amino acids. V lost 6 bases, J lost 4 bases, and 9 bases stayed unmatched. The CDR3 spells CASSYGRGGYEQYF. The DNA for the CDR3 is TGTGCCAGTAGCTACGGACGCGGGGGATACGAGCAGTACTTC. Full variable domain (remainder filled in from reference TRBV19 and TRBJ2-7): DGGITQSPKYLFRKEGQNVTLSCEQNLNHDAMYWYRQDPGQGLRLIYYSQIVNDFQKGDIAEGYSVSREKKESFPLTVTSAQKNPTAFYLCASSYGRGGYEQYFGPGTRLTVT.

This clonotype was seen more than once but under ten times. V and J are TRBV7-9 and TRBJ2-1; no definite D call. Germline V lookup: CDR1 SEHNR, CDR2 FQNEAQ (reference sequence). The CDR3 totals 13 residues. V was shortened by 5 bases and J by 5 bases, with 10 bases between the two germline ends. CDR3 in DNA: TGTGCCAGCAGCCAGAGCGCCAACAATGAGCAGTTCTTC. As protein: CASSQSANNEQFF. The whole variable domain, filled in from reference TRBV7-9 and TRBJ2-1, reads DTGVSQNPRHKITKRGQNVTFRCDPISEHNRLYWYRQTLGQGPEFLTYFQNEAQLEKSRLLSDRFSAERPKGSFSTLEIQRTEQGDSAMYLCASSQSANNEQFFGPGTRLTVL.

This clonotype has at least ten counts. The chain links TRBV20-1 to TRBJ2-5; D remains ambiguous. V dropped 5 bases and J dropped 5 bases, with 15 bases sitting between them. This CDR3 has 13 residues. CDR1 is DFQATT, CDR2 SNEGSKA, per germline (reference sequence). The DNA for the CDR3 is TGCAGTGCTTTGTTGGGATTGGGGGAGACCCAGTACTTC. It translates to CSALLGLGETQYF.

The sample holds many counts of this clonotype. The V call is TRBV5-6, the J call TRBJ1-2; the D is unclear. The CDR3 is 16 residues long. V was cut by 4 bases and J by 2 bases, with 18 bases left in between. Germline CDR1 reads SGHDT; CDR2 reads YYEEEE. The CDR3 DNA reads TGTGCCAGCAGCCCTGCGGGTAGGGAAGTCAACTATGGCTACACCTTC. The encoded protein is CASSPAGREVNYGYTF.

This clonotype was seen repeatedly, ten times or more. The chain combines TRBV5-1 with TRBJ2-1; 13 bases match TRBD2. V shed 4 bases, J shed 2 bases, and the junction held 3 bases outside the gene matches. The length of the CDR3 is 16 residues. The germline V gene has CDR1 SGHRS and CDR2 YFSETQ. The CDR3 spells CASSLGTSGAYNEQFF. In nucleotides, the CDR3 is TGCGCCAGCAGCCTCGGGACTAGCGGGGCCTACAATGAGCAGTTCTTC.